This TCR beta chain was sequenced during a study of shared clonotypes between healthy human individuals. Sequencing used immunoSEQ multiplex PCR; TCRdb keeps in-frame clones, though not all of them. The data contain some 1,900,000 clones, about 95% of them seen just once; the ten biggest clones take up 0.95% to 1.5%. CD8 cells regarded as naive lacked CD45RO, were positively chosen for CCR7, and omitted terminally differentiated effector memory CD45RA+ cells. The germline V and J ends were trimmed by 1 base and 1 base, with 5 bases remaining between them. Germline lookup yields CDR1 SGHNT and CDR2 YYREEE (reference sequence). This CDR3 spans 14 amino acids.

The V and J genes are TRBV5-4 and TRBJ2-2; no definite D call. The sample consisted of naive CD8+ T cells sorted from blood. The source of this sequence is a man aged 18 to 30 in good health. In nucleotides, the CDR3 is TGTGCCAGCAGCTTGATCGAGAACACCGGGGAGCTGTTTTTT. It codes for CASSLIENTGELFF. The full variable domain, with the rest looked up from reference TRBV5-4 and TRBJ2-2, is ETGVTQSPTHLIKTRGQQVTLRCSSQSGHNTVSWYQQALGQGPQFIFQYYREEENGRGNFPPRFSGLQFPNYSSELNVNALELDDSALYLCASSLIENTGELFFGEGSRLTVL.